Given below is one T cell receptor beta chain in context. Its specificity is unknown. The data were taken from a study of T-cell memory formation after mild COVID-19. Findings of the study overall: That cross-reactive memory joined was suggested by some responding clones appearing in pre-infection memory. Contracting clones from day 15 to 85 showed balanced CD4/CD8; later expanders favored CD4+.

Each CDR3 protein is one row after TCRdb ran MiXCR on the 5' RACE reads. In the table there are about 270,000 distinct CDR3 sequences, about a sixth of which are singletons. The source of this sequence is a man aged 18 to 29 who had mild COVID-19 (a few samples of this study predate the infection). Cell type and time point are not known. Input material: PBMCs or a T cell subset sorted from them (not recorded which).

CDR3 sequence (DNA): TGTGCCACCCTAGACAGGGCCGGGGCCAACGTCCTGACTTTC. Translating it yields CATLDRAGANVLTF. The genes are TRBV10-3 and TRBJ2-6, with 7 bases lining up with TRBD1. The junction had 7 bases not matched to a gene; V was cut back by 10 bases and J by 4 bases. The CDR3 is made up of 14 amino acids. CDR1 and CDR2 from the germline V gene are ENHRY and SYGVKD.